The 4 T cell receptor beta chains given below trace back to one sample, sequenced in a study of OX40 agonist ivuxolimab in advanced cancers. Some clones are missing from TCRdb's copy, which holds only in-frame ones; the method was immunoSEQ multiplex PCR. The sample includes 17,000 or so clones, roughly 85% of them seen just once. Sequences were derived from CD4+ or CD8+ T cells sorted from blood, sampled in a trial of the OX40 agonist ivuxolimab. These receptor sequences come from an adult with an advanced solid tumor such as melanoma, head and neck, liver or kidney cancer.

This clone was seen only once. CDR3 sequence: CASSHRDRTYEQYF. DNA of the CDR3: TGTGCCAGCAGCCACCGGGACAGAACCTACGAGCAGTACTTC. The chain couples TRBV7-9 to TRBJ2-7, with 7 nucleotides matching TRBD1. CDR3 length: 14 amino acids. With V trimmed by 5 bases and J by 2 bases, 6 bases remained unmatched. CDR1 and CDR2 (germline): SEHNR, FQNEAQ (reference sequence). The full variable domain, its missing parts supplied by reference TRBV7-9 and TRBJ2-7, is DTGVSQNPRHKITKRGQNVTFRCDPISEHNRLYWYRQTLGQGPEFLTYFQNEAQLEKSRLLSDRFSAERPKGSFSTLEIQRTEQGDSAMYLCASSHRDRTYEQYFGPGTRLTVT.

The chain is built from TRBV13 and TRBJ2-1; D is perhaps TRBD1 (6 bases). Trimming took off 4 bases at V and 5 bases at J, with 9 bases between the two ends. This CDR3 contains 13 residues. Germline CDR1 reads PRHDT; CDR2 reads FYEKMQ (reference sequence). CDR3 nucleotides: TGTGCCAGCAGCTGGACAGAGAACAATGAGCAGTTCTTC. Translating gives CASSWTENNEQFF.

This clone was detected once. The CDR3 bases are TGTGCCAGTAGTATATCCAGATACACTGAAGCTTTCTTT. This sequence encodes CASSISRYTEAFF. V usage is TRBV19 and J usage is TRBJ1-1; no definite D call. Germline CDR1 LNHDA, CDR2 SQIVND (reference sequence). CDR3 length equals 13 residues. Trimming pared 2 bases from V and 3 bases from J, leaving 7 bases between.

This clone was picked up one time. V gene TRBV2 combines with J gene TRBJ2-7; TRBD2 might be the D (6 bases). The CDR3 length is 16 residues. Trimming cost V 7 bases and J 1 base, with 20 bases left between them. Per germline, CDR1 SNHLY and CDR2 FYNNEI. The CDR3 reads CASTTGVGGGSYEQYF. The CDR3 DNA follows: TGTGCCAGCACGACGGGGGTGGGAGGTGGGTCCTACGAGCAGTACTTC.